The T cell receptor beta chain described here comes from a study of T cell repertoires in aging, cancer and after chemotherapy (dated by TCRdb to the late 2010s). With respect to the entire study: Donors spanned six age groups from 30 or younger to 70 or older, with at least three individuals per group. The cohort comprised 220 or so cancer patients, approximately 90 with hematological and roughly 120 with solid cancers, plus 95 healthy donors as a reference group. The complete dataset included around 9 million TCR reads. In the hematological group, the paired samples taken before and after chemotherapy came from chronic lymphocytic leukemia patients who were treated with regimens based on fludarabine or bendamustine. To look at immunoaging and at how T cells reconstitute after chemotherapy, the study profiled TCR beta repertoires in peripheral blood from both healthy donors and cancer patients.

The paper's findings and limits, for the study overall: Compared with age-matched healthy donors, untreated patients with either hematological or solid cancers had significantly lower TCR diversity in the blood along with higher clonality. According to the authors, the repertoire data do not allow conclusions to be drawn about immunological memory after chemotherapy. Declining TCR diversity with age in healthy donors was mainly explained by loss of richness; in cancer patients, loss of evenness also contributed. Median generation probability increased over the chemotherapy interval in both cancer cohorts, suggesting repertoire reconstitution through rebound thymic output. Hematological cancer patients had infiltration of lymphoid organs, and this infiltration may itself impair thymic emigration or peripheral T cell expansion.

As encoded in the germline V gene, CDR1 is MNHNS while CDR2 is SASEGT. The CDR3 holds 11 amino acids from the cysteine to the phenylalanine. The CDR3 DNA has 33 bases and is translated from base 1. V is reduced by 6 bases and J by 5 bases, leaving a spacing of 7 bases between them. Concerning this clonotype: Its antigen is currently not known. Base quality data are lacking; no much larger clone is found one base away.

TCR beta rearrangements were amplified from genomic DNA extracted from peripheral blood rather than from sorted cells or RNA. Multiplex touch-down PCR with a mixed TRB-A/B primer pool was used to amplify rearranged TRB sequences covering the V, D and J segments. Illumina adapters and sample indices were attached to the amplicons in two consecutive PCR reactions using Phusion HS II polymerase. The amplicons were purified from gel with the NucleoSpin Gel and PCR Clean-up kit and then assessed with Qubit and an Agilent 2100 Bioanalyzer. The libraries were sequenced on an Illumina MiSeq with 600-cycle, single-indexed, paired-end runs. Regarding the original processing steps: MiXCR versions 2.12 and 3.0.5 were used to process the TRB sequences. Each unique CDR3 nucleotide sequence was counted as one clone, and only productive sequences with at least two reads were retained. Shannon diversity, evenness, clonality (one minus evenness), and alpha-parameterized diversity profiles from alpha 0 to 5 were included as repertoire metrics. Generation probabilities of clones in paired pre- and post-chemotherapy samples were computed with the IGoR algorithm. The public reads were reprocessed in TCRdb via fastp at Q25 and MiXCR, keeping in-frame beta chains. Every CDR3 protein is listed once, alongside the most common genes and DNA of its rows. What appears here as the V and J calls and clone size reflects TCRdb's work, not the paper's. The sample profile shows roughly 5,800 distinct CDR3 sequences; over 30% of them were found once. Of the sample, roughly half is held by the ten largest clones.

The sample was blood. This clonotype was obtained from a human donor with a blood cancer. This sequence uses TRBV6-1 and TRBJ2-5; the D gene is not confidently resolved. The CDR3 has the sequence CASSQGETQYF. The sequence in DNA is TGTGCCAGCAGCCAAGGGGAGACCCAGTACTTC.